The 30 T cell receptor beta chains presented below share a single source sample, sequenced in a study of regulatory T cells in long-lasting Graves disease. Combining iRepertoire HTBI primers with Arm-PCR of CDR3 regions, the authors built TCR beta libraries. TCRdb called the multiplex PCR reads again in MiXCR, with one record for every CDR3 protein. The table shows roughly 500,000 distinct CDR3 sequences, with approximately 12% occurring only once. Noted time point: newly diagnosed GD, antithyroid drugs for less than 3 months. Scientists built the TCR library using RNA that was extracted from PBMCs. These same data were also listed under a study on T cells in Graves' hyperthyroidism and ophthalmopathy.

Material: peripheral blood mononuclear cells (PBMCs), obtained at new diagnosis, from a patient treated with antithyroid drugs. These receptors were obtained from a man aged 25 to 40 with Graves disease.

This clonotype came up a few times. The chain combines TRBV19 with TRBJ2-4; a possible D gene is TRBD2 (5 bases). CDR1 and CDR2 (germline): LNHDA, SQIVND (reference sequence). Trimming removed 10 bases from V and 3 bases from J, with 13 bases in between. This CDR3 has 13 residues. CDR3 sequence (DNA): TGTGCCACTCGGGGTGTGGGCAAAAACATTCAGTACTTC. Protein product: CATRGVGKNIQYF.

This clonotype has ten or more counts. The V gene is TRBV12-3 or TRBV12-4, the J gene TRBJ2-7; TRBD2 is a possible D gene (7 bases). V dropped 1 base and J dropped 5 bases, with 12 bases sitting between them. The CDR3 extends over 14 amino acids. In nucleotides, the CDR3 is TGTGCCAGCAGTTTAGGCCGGGGGGCCGACGAGCAGTACTTC. Translation gives CASSLGRGADEQYF.

The CDR3 loop is CATGYAASNEQFF. The CDR3 region has the DNA TGTGCCACGGGTTATGCAGCATCAAATGAGCAGTTCTTC. V is TRBV24-1 and J is TRBJ2-1; D not resolved. Per germline, CDR1 KGHDR and CDR2 SFDVKD. With 10 bases removed from V and 7 bases from J, the gap between germline ends came to 16 bases. The CDR3 has 13 amino acids.

This clonotype has at least ten counts. The chain has TRBV5-5 and TRBJ2-3, with D maybe TRBD2 (5 bases). V was trimmed by 2 bases and J by 8 bases, leaving 15 bases between them. In germline, CDR1 is SGHKS, CDR2 YYEKEE (reference sequence). The CDR3 is 14 amino acids. CDR3 protein: CASSFLGRAGTQYF. The CDR3 nucleotides are TGTGCCAGCAGCTTCTTGGGCCGGGCGGGTACGCAGTATTTT. Combining the CDR3 with reference TRBV5-5 and TRBJ2-3 gives the whole variable domain DAGVTQSPTHLIKTRGQQVTLRCSPISGHKSVSWYQQVLGQGPQFIFQYYEKEERGRGNFPDRFSARQFPNYSSELNVNALLLGDSALYLCASSFLGRAGTQYFGPGTRLTVL.

The table lists this clonotype with many counts. The V and J genes are TRBV30 and TRBJ2-7, with 9 bases fitting TRBD1. The V segment lost 7 bases and the J segment 4 bases; nucleotides outside the gene matches: 8. Germline V gene sequence: CDR1 GTSNPN, CDR2 SVGIG (reference sequence). There are 13 residues in the CDR3. The CDR3 region is CASTRDRAYEQYF. The CDR3, as DNA: TGTGCCTCAACTAGGGACAGGGCTTACGAGCAGTACTTC.

This clonotype was seen ten or more times. This chain joins TRBV5-1 and TRBJ2-7; 7 bases fit TRBD2. The germline gives CDR1 SGHRS, CDR2 YFSETQ. The CDR3 loop spans 15 amino acids. V lost 0 bases and J lost 6; bases outside the gene matches: 9. CDR3 DNA sequence: TGCGCCAGCAGCTTGGCCGTGAGTAGCGGGCGCGAGCAGTACTTC. This gives the protein CASSLAVSSGREQYF.

This clonotype showed up just a few times. The chain joins TRBV20-1 to TRBJ2-2; TRBD2 is a possible D gene (6 bases). Germline loops: CDR1 DFQATT, CDR2 SNEGSKA (reference sequence). V lost 0 bases and J 7 bases, leaving 12 bases between the germline ends. The CDR3 loop spans 14 amino acids. CDR3 in DNA: TGCAGTGCTAGAGAGATCCATAGCGGCGGGGAGCTGTTTTTT. Protein: CSAREIHSGGELFF.

The genes are TRBV5-4 and TRBJ2-2, with 8 nucleotides matching TRBD2. J lost 0 bases, V lost 3 bases, and 13 bases had no gene match. The CDR3 runs 19 residues. The germline V gene has CDR1 SGHNT and CDR2 YYREEE (reference sequence). The CDR3 DNA reads TGTGCCAGCAGCTCCCTTGGGGTTAGCGGGGAACCGAACACCGGGGAGCTGTTTTTT. It codes for CASSSLGVSGEPNTGELFF.

This clonotype occurred many times. The genes are TRBV5-6 and TRBJ2-5; 8 bases align to TRBD1. The CDR3 is made up of 15 amino acids. Germline CDR1 is SGHDT and CDR2 is YYEEEE. The trim removed 4 bases at V and 3 bases at J, leaving 8 bases unmatched. CDR3 region: CASSPLTGVEETQYF. CDR3 coding DNA: TGTGCCAGCAGCCCCTTGACAGGGGTCGAAGAGACCCAGTACTTC.

This clonotype was recorded at least ten times. V is TRBV27 and J is TRBJ2-1; D unclear. Germline V gene sequence: CDR1 MNHEY, CDR2 SMNVEV (reference sequence). Trimming took 6 bases from V and 15 from J, leaving 15 bases between them. The CDR3 length is 11 residues. DNA of the CDR3: TGTGCCAGCAGCGCGCCGGGCCCCCTGTTCTTC. Translation: CASSAPGPLFF.

The J gene is TRBJ2-2, the V gene TRBV19; no clear D. Germline lookup yields CDR1 LNHDA and CDR2 SQIVND (reference sequence). The germline V and J ends were trimmed by 6 bases and 0 bases, with 11 bases remaining between them. CDR3 length: 15 amino acids. In nucleotides, the CDR3 is TGTGCCAGTAGCATTGGAAGCCCGAACACCGGGGAGCTGTTTTTT. Amino acids: CASSIGSPNTGELFF.

This clonotype was seen repeatedly, ten times or more. This chain uses TRBV10-3 with TRBJ2-7; D might be TRBD1 (5 bases). The CDR3 loop spans 13 amino acids. Trimming took 6 bases from V and 1 from J, leaving 10 bases between them. Germline assignment: CDR1 ENHRY and CDR2 SYGVKD. The CDR3 DNA is TGTGCCATCAGCGTCGACAGATCCTACGAGCAGTACTTC. Its translation is CAISVDRSYEQYF.

This clonotype has ten or more counts. The chain is built from TRBV20-1 and TRBJ2-3, with 7 positions matching TRBD2. The CDR3 is 14 residues long. V gave up 3 bases and J gave up 0 bases; unmatched junction bases: 3. CDR1 is DFQATT, CDR2 SNEGSKA, per germline (reference sequence). DNA for the CDR3: TGCAGTGCTAGTTGGGGGGGGAGCACAGATACGCAGTATTTT. Residues: CSASWGGSTDTQYF.

This clonotype was counted many times. The chain employs TRBV27 and TRBJ1-1, with D possibly matching TRBD1 (6 bases). CDR1 is MNHEY, CDR2 SMNVEV, per germline (reference sequence). V lost 0 bases and J 4 bases, leaving 6 bases between the germline ends. The CDR3 totals 13 residues. The CDR3 here is CASSLSDSTEAFF. The CDR3 DNA reads as TGTGCCAGCAGTTTATCGGACAGCACTGAAGCTTTCTTT.

This clonotype was recorded at least ten times. This chain links TRBV11-2 with TRBJ2-4; tentatively, D is TRBD1 (5 bases). Trimming cost V 5 bases and J 14 bases, with 13 bases left between them. The CDR3 has 11 amino acids. Germline CDR1 and CDR2: SGHAT and FQNNGV. DNA for the CDR3: TGTGCCAGCAGCAGTGGGGCAATGAAGTACTTC. This gives the protein CASSSGAMKYF.

This clonotype was detected many times. The chain recombines TRBV6-1 with TRBJ1-5; D gene unclear. The germline V gene encodes CDR1 MNHNS and CDR2 SASEGT. The CDR3 is made up of 13 amino acids. Trimming left V 2 bases short and J 9 bases short, with 11 bases between. CDR3 nucleotide sequence: TGTGCCAGCAGTGAAATGCCCGCCGGGCCCCAGCATTTT. Translated, it gives CASSEMPAGPQHF.

This clonotype was counted only a few times. This chain connects TRBV30 to TRBJ2-6; 8 bases map to TRBD1. CDR1 and CDR2 from the germline V gene are GTSNPN and SVGIG (reference sequence). The CDR3 totals 18 residues. V dropped 2 bases and J dropped 0; count of bases not matched to a gene: 9. CDR3 loop: CAWSLAGTGNSGANVLTF. CDR3 in DNA: TGTGCCTGGAGTCTGGCCGGGACAGGCAACTCTGGGGCCAACGTCCTGACTTTC.

At least ten counts were recorded for this clonotype. J is TRBJ2-5 and V is TRBV7-2; the D is unclear. V lost 2 bases and J lost 4, with 11 bases in between. The CDR3 has 14 amino acids. Germline lookup yields CDR1 SGHTA and CDR2 FQGNSA. This chain's CDR3 is CASSLSPLPETQYF. The CDR3 DNA reads as TGTGCCAGCAGCTTATCACCGCTCCCAGAGACCCAGTACTTC.

This clonotype was found many times. The V and J genes are TRBV2 and TRBJ2-5, with D uncertain. The CDR3 has 14 residues. Trimming removed 7 bases from V and 2 bases from J, with 14 bases in between. CDR1 is SNHLY, CDR2 FYNNEI, per germline. This CDR3 is CASTDQRRQETQYF. DNA of the CDR3: TGTGCCAGCACGGACCAAAGGCGGCAAGAGACCCAGTACTTC.

In its sample, this clonotype was seen a few times. The chain joins TRBV6-1 to TRBJ1-1; D is perhaps TRBD1 (6 bases). The CDR3 has 14 residues. The V gene lost 5 bases and the J gene lost 1 base, with 11 bases spanning the gap. CDR1 and CDR2 (germline): MNHNS, SASEGT. CDR3 in amino acids: CASSIQGQNTEAFF. CDR3 DNA: TGTGCCAGCAGTATACAGGGTCAGAACACTGAAGCTTTCTTT.

This clonotype has only a few counts. V is TRBV27 and J is TRBJ2-7, with D uncertain. The CDR3 covers 17 residues. With 2 bases removed from V and 0 bases from J, the gap between germline ends came to 17 bases. CDR1 is MNHEY and CDR2 is SMNVEV in the germline V gene (reference sequence). The CDR3 DNA reads TGTGCCAGCAGTTTAGTACGACCGGACCCGGTCTCCTACGAGCAGTACTTC. Protein product: CASSLVRPDPVSYEQYF.

In this sample, this clonotype turned up many times. The rearrangement joins TRBV28 to TRBJ2-5, with a possible D match to TRBD1 (6 bases). This CDR3 contains 14 residues. V lost 5 bases and J lost 4, with 14 bases in between. Germline V lookup: CDR1 MDHEN, CDR2 SYDVKM. CDR3 loop: CASSEQGRVETQYF. DNA of the CDR3: TGTGCCAGCAGTGAACAGGGAAGGGTAGAGACCCAGTACTTC.

This clonotype was counted only a few times. This may come from a read error, since a much larger clone is one base off. V is TRBV20-1 and J is TRBJ2-1; TRBD2 aligns across 7 bases. This CDR3 contains 16 residues. The germline CDR1 and CDR2 sequences are DFQATT and SNEGSKA (reference sequence). In DNA form, the CDR3 reads TGCAGTGCTAGAACCCTAGCGGCTAGCTCCTACAATGGGCAGTTCTTC. Translation: CSARTLAASSYNGQFF.

This clonotype was recorded at least ten times. This rearrangement joins TRBV6-2 or TRBV6-3 to TRBJ2-3; 8 nucleotides line up with TRBD1. The V gene's germline CDR1 is MNHEY and CDR2 SVGEGT. The CDR3 sequence is 15 residues long. With V trimmed by 3 bases and J by 4 bases, 6 bases remained unmatched. CDR3 DNA sequence: TGTGCCAGCAGTTATTCAGGGGGCGAGGCAGATACGCAGTATTTT. Encoded protein: CASSYSGGEADTQYF.

In the case of this clonotype: An end of the junction differs from the germline gene, which may be a read error. The chain recombines TRBV5-1 with TRBJ2-5, with D tentatively TRBD1 (5 bases). The CDR3 has 15 amino acids. In germline, CDR1 is SGHRS, CDR2 YFSETQ. The CDR3 spells CASSPLDISQETQYF. In DNA, the CDR3 is TGTGCCAGCAGCCCCCTGGACATATCCCAAGAGACCCAGTACTTC.

The chain combines TRBV14 with TRBJ2-1; tentatively, D is TRBD2 (5 bases). The CDR3 extends over 15 amino acids. V lost 2 bases to trimming and J lost 9 bases, with 17 bases between them. Germline-derived CDR1 and CDR2 are SGHDN and FVKESK. The CDR3 loop is CASSQISGLFTEQFF. CDR3 sequence (DNA): TGTGCCAGCAGCCAAATCTCCGGACTGTTCACTGAGCAGTTCTTC.

Comment on this clonotype: It is likely a read error: a sequence one base away is far more abundant. The genes are TRBV11-3 and TRBJ2-7; D is perhaps TRBD2 (6 bases). This CDR3 contains 14 residues. Per germline, CDR1 SGHNT and CDR2 YENEEA. The CDR3 bases are TGTGCCAGCAGCCCGCGGGACGGTTCCTACAAGCAGTACTTC. Protein product: CASSPRDGSYKQYF.

This chain joins TRBV18 and TRBJ2-7; the D is unclear. Trimming shortened V by 6 bases and J by 3 bases, and 18 bases separated the two germline ends. Germline V gene sequence: CDR1 KGHSH, CDR2 LQKENI. The CDR3 covers 15 residues. DNA of the CDR3: TGTGCCAGCTCCCCAACCTCTGTGGTCCGCTACGAGCAGTACTTC. Translation: CASSPTSVVRYEQYF. Supplemented by reference TRBV18 and TRBJ2-7, the full variable domain reads NAGVMQNPRHLVRRRGQEARLRCSPMKGHSHVYWYRQLPEEGLKFMVYLQKENIIDESGMPKERFSAEFPKEGPSILRIQQVVRGDSAAYFCASSPTSVVRYEQYFGPGTRLTVT.

This sequence joins TRBV20-1 and TRBJ2-5, with D possibly matching TRBD2 (6 bases). The length of the CDR3 is 16 residues. The germline V gene encodes CDR1 DFQATT and CDR2 SNEGSKA (reference sequence). V was clipped by 0 bases and J by 5 bases, with 19 bases between them. The CDR3 protein is CSAREGGLGEGETQYF. The CDR3, as DNA: TGCAGTGCTAGAGAGGGGGGTTTAGGAGAGGGGGAGACCCAGTACTTC.

This clonotype was detected only a few times. Germline and junction disagree at one end, which may indicate a read error. The chain has TRBV20-1 and TRBJ2-1; the D call may be TRBD1 or TRBD2 (5 bases each). The CDR3 sequence is 14 residues long. Germline V gene lookup returns CDR1 DFQATT and CDR2 SNEGSKA (reference sequence). CDR3 coding DNA: TGCAGTGCTAGTATTCACAGGAGGCACAATGAACAGTTCTTC. Translation gives CSASIHRRHNEQFF.